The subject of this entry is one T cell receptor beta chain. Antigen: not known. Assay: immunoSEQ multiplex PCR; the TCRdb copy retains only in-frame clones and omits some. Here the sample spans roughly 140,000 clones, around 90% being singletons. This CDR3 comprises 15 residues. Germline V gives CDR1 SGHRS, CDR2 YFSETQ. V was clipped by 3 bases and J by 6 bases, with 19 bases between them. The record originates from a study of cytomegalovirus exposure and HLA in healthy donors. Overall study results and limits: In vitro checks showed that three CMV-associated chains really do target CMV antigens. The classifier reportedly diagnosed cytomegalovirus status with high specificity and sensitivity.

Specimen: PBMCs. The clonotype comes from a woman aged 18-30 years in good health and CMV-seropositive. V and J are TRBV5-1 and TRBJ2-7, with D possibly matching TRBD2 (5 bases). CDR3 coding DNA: TGCGCCAGCAGCTGGAGGCCCGAGGGCCTACCCGAGCAGTACTTC. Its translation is CASSWRPEGLPEQYF.